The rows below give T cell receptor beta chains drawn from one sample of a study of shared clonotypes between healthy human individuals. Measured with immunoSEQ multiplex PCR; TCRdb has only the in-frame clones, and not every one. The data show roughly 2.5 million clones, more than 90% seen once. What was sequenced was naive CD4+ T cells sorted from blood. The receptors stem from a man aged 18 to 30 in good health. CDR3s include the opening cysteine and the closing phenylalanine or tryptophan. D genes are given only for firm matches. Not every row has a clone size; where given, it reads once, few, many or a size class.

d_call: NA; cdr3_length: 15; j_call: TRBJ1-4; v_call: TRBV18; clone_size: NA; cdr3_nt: TGTGCCAGCTCACAAAGCCTACAGGACCTCGAAAAACTGTTTTTT; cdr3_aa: CASSQSLQDLEKLFF
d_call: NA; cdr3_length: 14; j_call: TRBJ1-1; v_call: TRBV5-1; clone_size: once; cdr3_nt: TGCGCCAGCAGCCCTGGGACGGAGAACACTGAAGCTTTCTTT; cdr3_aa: CASSPGTENTEAFF
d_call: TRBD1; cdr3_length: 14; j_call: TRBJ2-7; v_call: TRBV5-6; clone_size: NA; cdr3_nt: TGTGCCAGCAGCTTGCCGGGACAGCTGTACGAGCAGTACTTC; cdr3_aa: CASSLPGQLYEQYF
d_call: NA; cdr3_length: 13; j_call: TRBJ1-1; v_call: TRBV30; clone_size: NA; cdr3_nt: TGTGCCTGGAGTACAGACAAGTCCACTGAAGCTTTCTTT; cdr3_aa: CAWSTDKSTEAFF
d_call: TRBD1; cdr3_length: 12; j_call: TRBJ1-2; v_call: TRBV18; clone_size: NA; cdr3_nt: TGTGCCAGCTTGGGACAGAACTATGGCTACACCTTC; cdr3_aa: CASLGQNYGYTF
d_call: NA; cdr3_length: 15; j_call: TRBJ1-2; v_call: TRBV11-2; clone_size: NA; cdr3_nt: TGTGCCAGCAGCTTAAGTGGGCGTGGGACTGATGGCTACACCTTC; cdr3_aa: CASSLSGRGTDGYTF
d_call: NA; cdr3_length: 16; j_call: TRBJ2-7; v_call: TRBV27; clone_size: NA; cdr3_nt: TGTGCCAGCAGTTCCGAACCCAGGGGATTTACCTACGAGCAGTACTTC; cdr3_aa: CASSSEPRGFTYEQYF
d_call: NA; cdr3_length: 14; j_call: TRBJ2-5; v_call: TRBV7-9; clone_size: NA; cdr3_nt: TGTGCCAGCAGCCCGCACAGGGAACAAGAGACCCAGTACTTC; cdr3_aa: CASSPHREQETQYF
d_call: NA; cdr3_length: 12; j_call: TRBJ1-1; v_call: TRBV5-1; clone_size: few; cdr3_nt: TGCGCCAGCAGCTTAGGACAGTCTGAAGCTTTCTTT; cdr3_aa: CASSLGQSEAFF
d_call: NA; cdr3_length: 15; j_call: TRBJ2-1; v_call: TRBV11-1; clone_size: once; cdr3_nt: TGTGCCAGCAGCTTATGGAGGGGTTCCTACAATGAGCAGTTCTTC; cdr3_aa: CASSLWRGSYNEQFF
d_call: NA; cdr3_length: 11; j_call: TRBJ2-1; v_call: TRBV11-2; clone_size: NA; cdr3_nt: TGTGCCAGCAGCCCACTACTAGAGCAGTTCTTC; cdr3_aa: CASSPLLEQFF
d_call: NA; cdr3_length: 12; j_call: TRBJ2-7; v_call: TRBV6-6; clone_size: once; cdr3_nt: TGTGCCAGCAGCCTCGGCCTCGGGGAGCAGTACTTC; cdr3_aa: CASSLGLGEQYF
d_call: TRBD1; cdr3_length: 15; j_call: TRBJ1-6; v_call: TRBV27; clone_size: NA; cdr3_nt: TGTGCCAGCAGTGGCCTTGACAGGGCACATTCACCCCTCCACTTT; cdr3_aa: CASSGLDRAHSPLHF
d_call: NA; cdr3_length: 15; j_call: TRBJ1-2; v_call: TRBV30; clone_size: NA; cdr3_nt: TGTGCCTGGAGTGTTAGAAGGGTCAGGGACTATGGCTACACCTTC; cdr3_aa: CAWSVRRVRDYGYTF
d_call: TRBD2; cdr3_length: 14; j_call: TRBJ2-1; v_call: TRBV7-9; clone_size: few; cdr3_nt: TGTGCCAGCAGCATCTTGCGGGGGGCCACTGAGCAGTTCTTC; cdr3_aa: CASSILRGATEQFF
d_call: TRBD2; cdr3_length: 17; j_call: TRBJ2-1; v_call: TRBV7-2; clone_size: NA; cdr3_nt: TGTGCCAGCAGCTTATTTTTAGCGGGAGGGCAGAGCAATGAGCAGTTCTTC; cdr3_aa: CASSLFLAGGQSNEQFF
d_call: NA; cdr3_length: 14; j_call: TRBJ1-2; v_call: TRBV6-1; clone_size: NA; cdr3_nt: TGTGCCAGCAGTGGCGGGGGTGCCGGCTATGGCTACACCTTC; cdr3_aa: CASSGGGAGYGYTF
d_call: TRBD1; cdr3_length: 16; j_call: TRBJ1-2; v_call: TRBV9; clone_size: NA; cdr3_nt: TGTGCCAGCAGCGAAGCCCCCGGACAGGGGGCGAGTGGCTACACCTTC; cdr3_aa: CASSEAPGQGASGYTF
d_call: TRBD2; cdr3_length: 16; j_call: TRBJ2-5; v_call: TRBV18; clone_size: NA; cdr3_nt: TGTGCCAGCTCACCAATAGCGGGGCTAATACAAGAGACCCAGTACTTC; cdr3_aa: CASSPIAGLIQETQYF
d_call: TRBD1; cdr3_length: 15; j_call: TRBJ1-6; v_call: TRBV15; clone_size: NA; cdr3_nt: TGTGCCACCAGCAGCTTGGACAGGGATAATTCACCCCTCCACTTT; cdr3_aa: CATSSLDRDNSPLHF
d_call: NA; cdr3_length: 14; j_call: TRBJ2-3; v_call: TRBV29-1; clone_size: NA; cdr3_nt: TGCAGCGCCGCACCCAAGCCCGGACAAGATACGCAGTATTTT; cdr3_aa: CSAAPKPGQDTQYF
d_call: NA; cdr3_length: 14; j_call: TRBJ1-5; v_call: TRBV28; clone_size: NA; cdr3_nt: TGTGCCAGCAGTTTAGGTAGGGGGATAGGGCCCCAGCATTTT; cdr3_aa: CASSLGRGIGPQHF
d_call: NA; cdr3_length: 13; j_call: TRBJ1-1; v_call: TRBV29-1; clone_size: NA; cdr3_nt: TGCAGCGCCAAAGGGCAGATGAACACTGAAGCTTTCTTT; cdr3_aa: CSAKGQMNTEAFF
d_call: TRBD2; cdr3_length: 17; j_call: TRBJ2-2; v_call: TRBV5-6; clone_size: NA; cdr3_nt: TGTGCCAGCAGCTTGGACCCGGGAGGGCCGGTCACCGGGGAGCTGTTTTTT; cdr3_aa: CASSLDPGGPVTGELFF
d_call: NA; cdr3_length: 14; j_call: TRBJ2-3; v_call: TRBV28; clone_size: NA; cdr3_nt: TGTGCCAGCAGTTTTAGGGGTCCCATCGATACGCAGTATTTT; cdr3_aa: CASSFRGPIDTQYF
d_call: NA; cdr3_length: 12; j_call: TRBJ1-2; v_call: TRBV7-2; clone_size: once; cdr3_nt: TGTGCCAGCAGCTTAACCCACCTTGGCTACACCTTC; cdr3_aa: CASSLTHLGYTF
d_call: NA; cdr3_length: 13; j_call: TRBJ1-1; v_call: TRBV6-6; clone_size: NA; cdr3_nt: TGTGCCAGCACCACTACCGGCGGGGTGGGAGCTTTCTTT; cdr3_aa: CASTTTGGVGAFF
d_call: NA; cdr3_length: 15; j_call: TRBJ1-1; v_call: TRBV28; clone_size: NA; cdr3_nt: TGTGCCAGCACCACGACGTGGGGGGTGAACACTGAAGCTTTCTTT; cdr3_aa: CASTTTWGVNTEAFF
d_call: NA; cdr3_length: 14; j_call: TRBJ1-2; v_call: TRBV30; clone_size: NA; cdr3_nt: TGTGCCTGGAGCCCTGGGGCAGGGCTCTATGGCTACACCTTC; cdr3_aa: CAWSPGAGLYGYTF
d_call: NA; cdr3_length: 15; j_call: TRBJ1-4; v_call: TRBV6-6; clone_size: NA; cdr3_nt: TGTGCCACACAAAGGGACGGAGCAACTAATGAAAAACTGTTTTTT; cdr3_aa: CATQRDGATNEKLFF
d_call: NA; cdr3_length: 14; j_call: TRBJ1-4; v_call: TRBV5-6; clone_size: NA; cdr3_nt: TGTGCCAGCAGCTCGGATGAGCTAGGAGAAAAACTGTTTTTT; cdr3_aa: CASSSDELGEKLFF
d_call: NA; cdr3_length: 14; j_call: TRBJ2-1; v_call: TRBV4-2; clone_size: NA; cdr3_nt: TGTGCCAGCAGCCAAGAGGGCTCTCTGGGTGAGCAGTTCTTC; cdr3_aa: CASSQEGSLGEQFF
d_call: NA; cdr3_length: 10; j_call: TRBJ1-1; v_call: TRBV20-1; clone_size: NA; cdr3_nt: TGCAGTGCCGGAAACACTGAAGCTTTCTTT; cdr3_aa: CSAGNTEAFF
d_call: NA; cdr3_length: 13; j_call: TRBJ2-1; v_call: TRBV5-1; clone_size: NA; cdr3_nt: TGCGCCAGCTGCGGGCTAGCGAACAATGAGCAGTTCTTC; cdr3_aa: CASCGLANNEQFF
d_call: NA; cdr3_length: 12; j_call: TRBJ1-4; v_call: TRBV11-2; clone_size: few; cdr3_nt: TGTGCCAGCAGCCAGACCCCCGAAAAACTGTTTTTT; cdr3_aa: CASSQTPEKLFF
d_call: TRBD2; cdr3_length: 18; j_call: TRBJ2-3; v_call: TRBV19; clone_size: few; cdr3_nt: TGTGCCAGTAGTCAAGGGACTACCATCACGAGAAGCACAGATACGCAGTATTTT; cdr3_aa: CASSQGTTITRSTDTQYF
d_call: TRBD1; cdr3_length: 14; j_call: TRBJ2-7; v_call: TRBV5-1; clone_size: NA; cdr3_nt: TGCGCCAGCAGCTCAGGACAGGGGAGCTACGAGCAGTACTTC; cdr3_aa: CASSSGQGSYEQYF
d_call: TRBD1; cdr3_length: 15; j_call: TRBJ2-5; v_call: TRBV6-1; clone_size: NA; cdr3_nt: TGTGCCAGCAGGGGAAACAGGGGGAGGAGGGAGACCCAGTACTTC; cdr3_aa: CASRGNRGRRETQYF
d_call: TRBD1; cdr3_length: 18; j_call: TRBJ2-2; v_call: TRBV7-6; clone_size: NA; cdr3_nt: TGTGCCAGCAGCTTAGTGGCGGGACAGGGCGCGTCTCCCGGGGAGCTGTTTTTT; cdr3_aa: CASSLVAGQGASPGELFF
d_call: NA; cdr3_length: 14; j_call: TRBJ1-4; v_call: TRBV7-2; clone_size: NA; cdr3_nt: TGTGCCAGCAGCTTGGGCCCCGGGGGTGAAAAACTGTTTTTT; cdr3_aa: CASSLGPGGEKLFF
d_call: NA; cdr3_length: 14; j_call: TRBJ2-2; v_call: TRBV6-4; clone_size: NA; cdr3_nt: TGTGCCAGCAGTGAACGCTTGAACACCGGGGAGCTGTTTTTT; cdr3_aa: CASSERLNTGELFF
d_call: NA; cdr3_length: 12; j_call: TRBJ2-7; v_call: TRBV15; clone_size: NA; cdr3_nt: TGTGCCACCAGCAGAGACGCCTACGAGCAGTACTTC; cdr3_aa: CATSRDAYEQYF
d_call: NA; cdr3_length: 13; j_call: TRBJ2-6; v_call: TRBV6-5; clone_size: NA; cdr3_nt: TGTGCCAGCAAGAAAGCTGGGGCCAACGTCCTGACTTTC; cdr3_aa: CASKKAGANVLTF
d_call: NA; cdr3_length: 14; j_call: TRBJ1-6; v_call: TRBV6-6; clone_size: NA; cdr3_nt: TGTGCCAGCAGTTACCAGGACCCTAATTCACCCCTCCACTTT; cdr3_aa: CASSYQDPNSPLHF
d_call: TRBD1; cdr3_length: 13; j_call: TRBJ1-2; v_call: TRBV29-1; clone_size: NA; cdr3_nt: TGCAGCGTTTGGACAGGGACCAACTATGGCTACACCTTC; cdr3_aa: CSVWTGTNYGYTF
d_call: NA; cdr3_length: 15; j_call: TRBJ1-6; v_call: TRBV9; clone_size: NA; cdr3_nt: TGTGCCAGCAGCGTAGATCGGGGCAGACATTCACCCCTCCACTTT; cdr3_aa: CASSVDRGRHSPLHF
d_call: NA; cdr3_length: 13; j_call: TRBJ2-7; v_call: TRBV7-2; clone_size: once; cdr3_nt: TGTGCCAGCAGCTTGGATGGGTTCTACGAGCAGTACTTC; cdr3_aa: CASSLDGFYEQYF
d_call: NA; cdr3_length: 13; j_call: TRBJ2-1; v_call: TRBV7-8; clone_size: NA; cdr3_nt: TGTGCCAGCAGCTGGGGTTCCTACAATGAGCAGTTCTTC; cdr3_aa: CASSWGSYNEQFF
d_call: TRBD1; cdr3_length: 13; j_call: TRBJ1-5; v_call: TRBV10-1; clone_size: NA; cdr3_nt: TGCGCCAGCAGTGGGGACAGAAATCAGCCCCAGCATTTT; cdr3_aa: CASSGDRNQPQHF
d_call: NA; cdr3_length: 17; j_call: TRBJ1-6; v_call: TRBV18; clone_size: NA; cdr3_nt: TGTGCCAGCTCACCGAACAGCAGACAGGCCGAGAATTCACCCCTCCACTTT; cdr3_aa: CASSPNSRQAENSPLHF
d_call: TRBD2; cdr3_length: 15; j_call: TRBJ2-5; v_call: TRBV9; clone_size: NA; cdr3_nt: TGTGCCAGCAGCGTATTGGGACTAGCGGCAGAGACCCAGTACTTC; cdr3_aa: CASSVLGLAAETQYF